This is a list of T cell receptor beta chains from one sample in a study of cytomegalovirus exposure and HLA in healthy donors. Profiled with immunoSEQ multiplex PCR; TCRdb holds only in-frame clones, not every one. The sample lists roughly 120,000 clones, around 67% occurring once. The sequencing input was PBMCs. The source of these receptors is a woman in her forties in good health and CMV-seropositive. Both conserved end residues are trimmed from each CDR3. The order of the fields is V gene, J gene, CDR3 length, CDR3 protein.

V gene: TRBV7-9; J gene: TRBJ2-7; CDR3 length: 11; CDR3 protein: ASSLARGYEQY
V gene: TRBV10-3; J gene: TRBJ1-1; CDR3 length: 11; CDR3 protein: ATQTGENTEAF
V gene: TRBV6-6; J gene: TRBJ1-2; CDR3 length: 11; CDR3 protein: ASRIDSGYGYT
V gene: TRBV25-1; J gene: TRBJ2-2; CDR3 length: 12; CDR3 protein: ASSERGATGELF
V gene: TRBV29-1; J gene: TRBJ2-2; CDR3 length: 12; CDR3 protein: SVERGGFTGELF
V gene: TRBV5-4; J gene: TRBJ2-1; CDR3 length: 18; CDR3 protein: ASSFRAAFAGGGSYNEQF
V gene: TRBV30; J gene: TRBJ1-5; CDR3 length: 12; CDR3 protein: AWRSQASNQPQH
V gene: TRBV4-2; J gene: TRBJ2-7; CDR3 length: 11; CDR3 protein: ASSQAMGKEQY
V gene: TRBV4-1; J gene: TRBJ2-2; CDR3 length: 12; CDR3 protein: ASSQEYMTGELF
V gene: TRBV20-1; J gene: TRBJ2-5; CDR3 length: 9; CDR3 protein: SATFQETQY
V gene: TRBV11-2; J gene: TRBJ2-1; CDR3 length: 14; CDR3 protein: ASSPAPDRSYNEQF
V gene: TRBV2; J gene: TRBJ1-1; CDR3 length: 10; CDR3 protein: ASRLDRDVAF
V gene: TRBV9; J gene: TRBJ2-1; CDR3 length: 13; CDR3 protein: ASSVDSGFYNEQF
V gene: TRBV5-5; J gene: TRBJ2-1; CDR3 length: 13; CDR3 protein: ASSSQGATYNEQF
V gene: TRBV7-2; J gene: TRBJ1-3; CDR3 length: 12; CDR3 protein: ASSLDRTGNTIY
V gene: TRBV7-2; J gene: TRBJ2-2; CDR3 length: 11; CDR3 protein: ARDSGGAGELF
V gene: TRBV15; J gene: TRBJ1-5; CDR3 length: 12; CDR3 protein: ATSRGQSLEPQH
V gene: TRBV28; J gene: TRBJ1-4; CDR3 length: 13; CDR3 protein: ASSTGGAGLEKLF
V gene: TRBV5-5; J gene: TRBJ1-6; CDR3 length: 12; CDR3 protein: ASSLQGYNSPLH
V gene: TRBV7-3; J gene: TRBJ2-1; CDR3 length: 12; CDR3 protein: ASSAASGANEQF
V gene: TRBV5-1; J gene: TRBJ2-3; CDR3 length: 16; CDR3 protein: ASSLAGTSGMSTDTQY
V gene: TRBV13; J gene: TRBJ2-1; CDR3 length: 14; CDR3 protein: ASSQTGFSSYNEQF
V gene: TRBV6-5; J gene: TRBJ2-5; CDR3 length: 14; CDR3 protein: ASSYSSGRGTETQY
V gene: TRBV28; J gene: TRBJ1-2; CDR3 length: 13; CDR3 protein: ASSFPIGTVYGYT
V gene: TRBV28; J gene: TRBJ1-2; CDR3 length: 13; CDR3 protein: ASSTPGTGFRGYT
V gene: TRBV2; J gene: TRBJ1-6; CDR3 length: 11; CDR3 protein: ASTGQYNSPLH
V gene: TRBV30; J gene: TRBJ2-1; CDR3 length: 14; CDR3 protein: AWSVASGGGSNEQF
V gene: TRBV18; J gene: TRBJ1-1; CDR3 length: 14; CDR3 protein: ASSLPGQGASTEAF
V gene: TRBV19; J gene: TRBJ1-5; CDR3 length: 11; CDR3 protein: ASSNYYNQPQH
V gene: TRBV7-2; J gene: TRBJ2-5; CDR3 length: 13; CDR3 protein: ASSFDRGRAETQY
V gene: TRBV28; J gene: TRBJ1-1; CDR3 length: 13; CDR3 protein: ASSPLGGANTEAF
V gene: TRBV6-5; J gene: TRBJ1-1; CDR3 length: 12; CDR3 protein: ASSATQVNTEAF
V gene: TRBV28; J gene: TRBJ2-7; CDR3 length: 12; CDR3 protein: ASREGGYSYEQY
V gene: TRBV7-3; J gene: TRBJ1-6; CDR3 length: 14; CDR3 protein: ASSLVGTGLDSPLH
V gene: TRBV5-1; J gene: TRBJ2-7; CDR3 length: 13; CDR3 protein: ASSRATGGIYEQY
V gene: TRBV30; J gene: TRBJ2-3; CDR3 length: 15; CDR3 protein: AWSSGGAPAATDTQY
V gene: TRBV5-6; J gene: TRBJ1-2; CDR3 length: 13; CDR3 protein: ASSLASAGVDGYT
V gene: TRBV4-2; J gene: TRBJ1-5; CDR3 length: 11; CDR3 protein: ASSQAVDQPQH
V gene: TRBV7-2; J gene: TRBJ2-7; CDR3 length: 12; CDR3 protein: ASSLGGGVRQQY
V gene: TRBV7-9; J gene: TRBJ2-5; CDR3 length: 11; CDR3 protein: ASSFLIQETQY
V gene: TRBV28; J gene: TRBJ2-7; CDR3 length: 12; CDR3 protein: ASSLGTGAYEQY
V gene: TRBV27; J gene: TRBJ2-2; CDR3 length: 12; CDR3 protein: ASSPQGEAGELF
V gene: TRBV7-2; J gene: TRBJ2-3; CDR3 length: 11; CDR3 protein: ASSLLGTDTQY
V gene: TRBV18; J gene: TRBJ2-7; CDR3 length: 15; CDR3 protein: ASSPHPPSQGFYEQY
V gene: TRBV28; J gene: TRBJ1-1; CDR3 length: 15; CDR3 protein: ASSSPGDIPIGTEAF
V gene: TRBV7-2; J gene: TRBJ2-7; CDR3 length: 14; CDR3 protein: ASSSRASSGSYEQY
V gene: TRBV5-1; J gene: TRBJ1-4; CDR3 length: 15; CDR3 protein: ASSLAGQGVKGEKLF
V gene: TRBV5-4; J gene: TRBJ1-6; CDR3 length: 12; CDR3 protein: ASSLDRGRSPLH
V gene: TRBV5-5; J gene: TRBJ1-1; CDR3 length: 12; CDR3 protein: ASSLVPQNTEAF
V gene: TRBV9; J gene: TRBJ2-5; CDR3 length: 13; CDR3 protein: ASSVGVGTSGGMH
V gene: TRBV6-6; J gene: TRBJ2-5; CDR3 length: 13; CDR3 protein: ASSFRQLRKETQY
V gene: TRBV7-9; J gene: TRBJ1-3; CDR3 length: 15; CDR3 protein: ASSLNQGRMSGNTIY